This TCR beta chain was captured in a study of T cell responses to AZD1222 COVID-19 vaccine (dated by TCRdb to about 2021). For the wider study: TCR sequencing was performed for about 250 trial participants, of whom 207 were given two doses of AZD1222 and around 25 were given two doses of MenACWY control vaccine. Enrollment into the trials was organized by age into subgroups of 18-55, 56-69 and 70-plus years, and those subgroups contained roughly 140, 27 and 60 TCR-sequenced participants, respectively. What the authors observed across the whole study: CD4 TCRs associated with the vaccine covered the entire spike protein, and the dominant responses were in regions 160-218 and 743-854. Epitopes outside the regions mutated in the B.1.351 and B.1.1.7 variants were reportedly recognized by nearly half of the unique spike-specific TCRs. Only five to seven AZD1222 recipients were SARS-CoV-2 seropositive at baseline, limiting conclusions about previously exposed vaccinees. The 56-69-year group was small, and its depth increase did not reach significance, likely because of low power. Spike-specific TCR breadth and depth rose significantly after two AZD1222 doses compared with day 0 and with MenACWY recipients. Because no samples from the day 14 peak response were available, repertoires could be characterized only after the peak T cell response. Participants were mostly white British and included more females than males, and it was suggested by the authors that clonal diversity may have been underestimated.

The CDR3 regions of human TCRbeta chains were analyzed by immunosequencing. Per the authors' processing: Repertoire TCRs were checked for matches against a reference library of SARS-CoV-2-specific TCRs that had been generated using the MIRA antigen-specificity platform. Breadth was defined as the fraction of unique TCRs that were SARS-CoV-2-associated. Depth was defined as the fraction of total T cells that were SARS-CoV-2-associated. Using the MIRA data, each spike-specific TCR was assigned both to the spike region to which the TCR was reactive and to a CD4 or CD8 class. Log10-transformed breadth and depth values were compared by one-way ANOVA with Sidak's multiple comparisons tests. TCRdb's version of the immuneACCESS table is confined to in-frame rearrangements and falls short of the full clone set. An unresolved V gene accounts for under half of the shortfall where checked; the remainder is of unknown origin. The DNA gave D and trimming, while V, J and clone size come from that table. The sample table lists 110,000 to 150,000 clones, more than 70% of them with a count of one. Together, the top ten hold about 3.1% of the sample.

The sample's time point, from its label and the paper: about 28 days (+/-7) after the second vaccine dose. Because spike-specific TCR depth and breadth did not differ between the two schedules, AZD1222 recipients who got a second dose at roughly 4 weeks were pooled with those who got a second dose at roughly 12 weeks. Vaccinee samples came from UK trials COV001 and COV002, including a single-blind randomized controlled phase 2/3 trial of AZD1222 (ChAdOx1 nCoV-19) in healthy adults. Trial participant PBMC samples were collected at day 0 and day 28 after the second dose for TCRbeta chain sequencing. This clone was recorded once. The antigen this receptor binds is unknown. The sample holds no much larger clone one base away, and base qualities are not on file. The junction shows trimming of 8 bases on V and 6 bases on J, and the gene matches do not reach 4 bases of it. The CDR3 goes from the cysteine to the phenylalanine over 12 residues. Of all the DNA, just the CDR3 is kept, 36 bases in frame from base 1. Via the germline V gene, CDR1 is ENHRY and CDR2 SYGVKD.

This receptor was taken from an adult who received the AZD1222 COVID-19 vaccine. Recombination connected TRBV10-3 to TRBJ1-1; the central 9 bases match TRBD1. Here the sequenced sample was peripheral blood, taken 28 days after the second AZD1222 dose. The bases are TGTGCCATCGTGGGACAGGGCGCTGAAGCTTTCTTT. This gives the protein CAIVGQGAEAFF.